These 17 T cell receptor beta chains came from one sample sequenced in a study of technical replicates of blood from several donors (dated 2017 in TCRdb). Library prep was done by the immunoSEQ multiplex PCR assay. This immuneACCESS table, as held by TCRdb, lists in-frame sequences with V and J called but not all clones. Of the missing ones, under half trace to an unresolved V gene in checked studies; the others have no known cause. Recorded for this sample are fewer than 90,000 clones; 90% to 95% of them occurred a single time. Of the sample, more than 0.2% is held by the ten largest clones. The material sequenced was T cells isolated from PBMCs. The receptors derive from a human donor in good health.

The gene calls are TRBV11-2 and TRBJ2-7; tentative D call: TRBD1 (6 bases). This CDR3 contains 17 residues. V shed 4 bases and J shed 0 bases, with 19 bases lying between them. CDR1 and CDR2 from the germline V gene are SGHAT and FQNNGV. CDR3: CASSSTWTETTSYEQYF. For the CDR3, the DNA is TGTGCCAGCAGCTCGACTTGGACAGAGACGACCTCCTACGAGCAGTACTTC.

The chain is built from TRBV5-4 and TRBJ1-2, with 7 bases that match TRBD1. The length of the CDR3 is 13 residues. CDR1 SGHNT and CDR2 YYREEE come from the germline V gene (reference sequence). V was pared by 4 bases and J by 4 bases, with 4 bases of the junction left unmatched. CDR3 DNA: TGTGCCAGCAGCGTCCGGGACAGCTATGGCTACACCTTC. Translation gives CASSVRDSYGYTF.

The chain has TRBV6-5 and TRBJ1-4; a possible D gene is TRBD1 (5 bases). The V and J ends lost 2 bases and 4 bases respectively, with 8 bases between them. Looked up from germline, CDR1 is MNHEY and CDR2 is SVGAGI. This CDR3 is 14 amino acids long. CDR3 coding DNA: TGTGCCAGCAGTTACGGGGCTTTTAATGAAAAACTGTTTTTT. This codes for CASSYGAFNEKLFF.

The chain couples TRBV5-1 to TRBJ2-3; the match to TRBD2 covers 14 bases. This CDR3 spans 17 amino acids. Germline CDR1 SGHRS, CDR2 YFSETQ. The V and J ends lost 4 bases and 3 bases, in that order; junction bases with no gene match: 7. Written as DNA, the CDR3 is TGCGCCAGCAGCCTGGGGACTAGCGGGGGAATAACAGATACGCAGTATTTT. Translated, it gives CASSLGTSGGITDTQYF. The full variable domain, in which reference TRBV5-1 and TRBJ2-3 provide the parts outside the CDR3, is KAGVTQTPRYLIKTRGQQVTLSCSPISGHRSVSWYQQTPGQGLQFLFEYFSETQRNKGNFPGRFSGRQFSNSRSEMNVSTLELGDSALYLCASSLGTSGGITDTQYFGPGTRLTVL.

The chain recombines TRBV27 with TRBJ1-1; D is perhaps TRBD1 (6 bases). Germline lookup yields CDR1 MNHEY and CDR2 SMNVEV (reference sequence). The ends were cut back, 5 bases at V and 1 base at J, with 17 bases in the middle. CDR3 length: 16 residues. The CDR3 nucleotides read TGTGCCAGCAGTGGAAGACCAGGGGATAGGAACACTGAAGCTTTCTTT. It specifies CASSGRPGDRNTEAFF.

V gene TRBV7-9 combines with J gene TRBJ2-1, with 16 bases fitting TRBD2. Germline V gene lookup returns CDR1 SEHNR and CDR2 FQNEAQ (reference sequence). This CDR3 contains 18 residues. V gave up 5 bases and J gave up 2 bases; unmatched junction bases: 6. The CDR3 DNA follows: TGTGCCAGCAGCCGGGGGGGACTAGCGGGAGGGCCCTACAATGAGCAGTTCTTC. As protein: CASSRGGLAGGPYNEQFF.

The chain carries TRBV10-1 and TRBJ2-3; D ambiguous. CDR1 is WNHNN and CDR2 is SYGVQD in the germline V gene (reference sequence). Trimming pared 3 bases from V and 2 bases from J, leaving 6 bases between. The CDR3 is 13 residues long. The CDR3 here is CASSDGLTDTQYF. In DNA, the CDR3 is TGCGCCAGCAGTGATGGGCTCACAGATACGCAGTATTTT.

V and J are TRBV4-1 and TRBJ1-5; TRBD1 is a possible D gene (6 bases). The germline CDR1 and CDR2 sequences are MGHRA and YSYEKL. The CDR3 is 15 residues long. Trimming took 2 bases from V and 4 from J, leaving 12 bases between them. The CDR3 coding sequence is TGCGCCAGCAGCCAAACGATACAGGGAAATCAGCCCCAGCATTTT. It specifies CASSQTIQGNQPQHF.

The chain employs TRBV10-3 and TRBJ1-1, with a weak D call TRBD1 (5 bases). The germline gives CDR1 ENHRY, CDR2 SYGVKD. The CDR3 length is 15 residues. Deletions cut 2 bases from V and 0 bases from J, with 10 bases between. CDR3 DNA sequence: TGTGCCATCAGTGAGGGGGAGGGGTTGAACACTGAAGCTTTCTTT. This encodes CAISEGEGLNTEAFF.

V and J are TRBV19 and TRBJ1-2, with TRBD1 identical over 7 bases. The CDR3 contains 15 residues. The V gene's germline CDR1 is LNHDA and CDR2 SQIVND (reference sequence). Trimming took 2 bases from V and 4 from J; bases not matched to a gene: 7. The chain's CDR3 is CASSIHTGTVYGYTF. In DNA, the CDR3 is TGTGCCAGTAGTATACATACCGGGACAGTCTATGGCTACACCTTC.

The chain couples TRBV7-8 to TRBJ2-7; TRBD1 might be the D (6 bases). Germline-derived CDR1 and CDR2 are SGHVS and FQNEAQ. V was cut by 5 bases and J by 5 bases, with 16 bases left in between. The CDR3 loop spans 14 amino acids. The CDR3 loop is CASSMDSWANEQYF. The CDR3 DNA follows: TGTGCCAGCAGCATGGACAGCTGGGCTAACGAGCAGTACTTC.

J is TRBJ2-2 and V is TRBV7-8, with 10 nucleotides matching TRBD2. Germline V gene lookup returns CDR1 SGHVS and CDR2 FQNEAQ. Losses at the gene ends were 4 bases for V and 5 bases for J; bases not matched to a gene: 7. CDR3 length equals 16 residues. The CDR3 coding sequence is TGTGCCAGCAGCTCACGGACTAGCGGCCAAACCGGGGAGCTGTTTTTT. It encodes CASSSRTSGQTGELFF.

This chain joins TRBV18 and TRBJ2-7, with D possibly matching TRBD1 (6 bases). Trimming took off 4 bases at V and 2 bases at J, with 12 bases between the two ends. Germline assignment: CDR1 KGHSH and CDR2 LQKENI. The CDR3 has 14 residues. This CDR3 is CASSLQQGTYEQYF. DNA for the CDR3: TGTGCCAGCTCACTACAACAGGGTACCTACGAGCAGTACTTC.

The J gene is TRBJ1-1, the V gene TRBV7-9, with 7 bases lining up with TRBD1. The trim removed 6 bases at V and 1 base at J, leaving 14 bases unmatched. Germline V CDR1 and CDR2: SEHNR, FQNEAQ (reference sequence). The CDR3 is 17 residues long. The CDR3 region is CASSFQGGQGGNTEAFF. The DNA for the CDR3 is TGTGCCAGCAGTTTTCAGGGGGGACAAGGGGGGAACACTGAAGCTTTCTTT.

CDR3 nucleotides: TGTGTAGGGGGGGCGTCTGGGGCCAACGTCCTGACTTTC. Translation gives CVGGASGANVLTF. V is TRBV13 and J is TRBJ2-6; TRBD2 is a possible D gene (7 bases). Germline V CDR1 and CDR2: PRHDT, FYEKMQ (reference sequence). This CDR3 contains 13 residues. The variable domain in full, completed from reference TRBV13 and TRBJ2-6, reads AAGVIQSPRHLIKEKRETATLKCYPIPRHDTVYWYQQGPGQDPQFLISFYEKMQSDKGSIPDRFSAQQFSDYHSELNMSSLELGDSALYFCVGGASGANVLTFGAGSRLTVL.

The rearrangement joins TRBV27 to TRBJ1-2; 8 nucleotides match TRBD1. V was pared by 2 bases and J by 8 bases, with 7 bases of the junction left unmatched. CDR3 length equals 14 residues. Germline V gene sequence: CDR1 MNHEY, CDR2 SMNVEV (reference sequence). CDR3 region: CASSLTGHRGGYTF. The CDR3 DNA follows: TGTGCCAGCAGTTTAACCGGACACAGGGGGGGCTACACCTTC.

This chain's CDR3 is CASRTGLAYEQYF. The CDR3 DNA sequence: TGTGCCAGCAGGACAGGGCTTGCCTACGAGCAGTACTTC. The chain joins TRBV27 to TRBJ2-7; 7 bases agree with TRBD1. Germline loops: CDR1 MNHEY, CDR2 SMNVEV (reference sequence). V trimming: 6 bases; J trimming: 2 bases; junction bases outside the gene matches: 4. The CDR3 has 13 residues.